This record concerns one TCR beta chain sequence. The antigen remains unidentified. The CDR3 sequence is 15 residues long. J gave up 6 bases and V 4 bases, and 7 bases lay outside the gene matches. CDR1 LGHNA and CDR2 YNFKEQ come from the germline V gene. The entry originates in a study of OX40 agonist ivuxolimab in advanced cancers. General study results and limits: Dose levels from 0.1 to 3.0 mg/kg saw CD4+ and CD8+ blood T cells expand clonally by week 6. The average count of expanded clones was higher among CD8+ T cells than among CD4+.

Produced via immunoSEQ multiplex PCR; TCRdb's table is partial and in-frame only. The repertoire holds over 150,000 clones, with 94% as singletons. The gene calls are TRBV4-2 and TRBJ1-4; 8 nucleotides match TRBD1. This material consisted of CD4+ or CD8+ T cells sorted from blood, taken in a trial of the OX40 agonist ivuxolimab. The sequence was obtained from an adult with an advanced solid tumor such as melanoma, head and neck, liver or kidney cancer. CDR3 in amino acids: CASSPTGTGDEKLFF. CDR3 bases: TGTGCCAGCAGCCCCACCGGGACAGGTGATGAAAAACTGTTTTTT.